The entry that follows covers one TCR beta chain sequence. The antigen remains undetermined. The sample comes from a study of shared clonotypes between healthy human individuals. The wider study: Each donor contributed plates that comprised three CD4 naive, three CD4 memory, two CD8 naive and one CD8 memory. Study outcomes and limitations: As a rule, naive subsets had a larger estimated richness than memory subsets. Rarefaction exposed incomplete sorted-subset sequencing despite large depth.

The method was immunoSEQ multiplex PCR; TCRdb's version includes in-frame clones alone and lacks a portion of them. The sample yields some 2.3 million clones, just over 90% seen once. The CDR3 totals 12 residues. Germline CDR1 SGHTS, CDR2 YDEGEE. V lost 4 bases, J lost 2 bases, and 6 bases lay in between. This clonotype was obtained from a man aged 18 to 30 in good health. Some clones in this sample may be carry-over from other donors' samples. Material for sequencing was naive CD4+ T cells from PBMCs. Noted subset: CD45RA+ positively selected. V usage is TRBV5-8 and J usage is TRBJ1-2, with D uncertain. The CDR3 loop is CASSPGNYGYTF. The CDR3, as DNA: TGTGCCAGCAGCCCGGGAAACTATGGCTACACCTTC.